This T cell receptor beta chain is from a study of T cells after yellow fever vaccination. Study-wide points: It was a weaker secondary response, yet one that peaked faster, at day 5 versus 15. Once the booster was given, most primary-vaccination clones reappeared, at more than 95% for CD4 and 85% to 90% for CD8.

Making TCR cDNA involved 5'RACE template switching, which added UMIs and a universal primer site. TCRdb processed the 5' RACE reads anew with MiXCR; each CDR3 protein has one entry. The table lists about 320,000 distinct CDR3 sequences, approximately 7% of them singletons. At least ten counts were recorded for this clonotype. What it binds is not known. The germline CDR1 and CDR2 sequences are SGHTA and FQGNSA. This CDR3 spans 14 amino acids. The germline V and J ends were trimmed by 1 base and 8 bases, with 14 bases remaining between them. This rearrangement joins TRBV7-2 to TRBJ1-1, with D possibly matching TRBD1 (5 bases). The starting material was PBMCs, obtained 45 days after the first yellow fever vaccination. The clonotype was recovered from a young man who received the YFV17D yellow fever vaccine. CDR3 region: CASSLVGQAGEAFF. The CDR3 DNA reads TGTGCCAGCAGCTTAGTGGGGCAGGCGGGCGAAGCTTTCTTT.